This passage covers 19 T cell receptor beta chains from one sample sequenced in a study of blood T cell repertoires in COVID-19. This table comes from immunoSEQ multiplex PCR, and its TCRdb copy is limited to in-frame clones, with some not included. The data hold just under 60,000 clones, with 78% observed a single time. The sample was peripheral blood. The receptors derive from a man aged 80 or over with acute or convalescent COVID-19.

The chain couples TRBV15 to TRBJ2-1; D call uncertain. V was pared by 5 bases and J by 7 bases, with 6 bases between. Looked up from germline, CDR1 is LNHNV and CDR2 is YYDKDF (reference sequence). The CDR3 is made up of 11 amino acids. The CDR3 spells CATSVANEQFF. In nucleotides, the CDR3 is TGTGCCACCAGCGTTGCGAATGAGCAGTTCTTC.

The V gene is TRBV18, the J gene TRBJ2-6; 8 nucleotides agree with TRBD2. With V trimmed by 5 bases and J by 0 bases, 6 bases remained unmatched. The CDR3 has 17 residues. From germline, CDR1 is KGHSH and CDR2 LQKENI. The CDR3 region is CASSTGGGLSGANVLTF. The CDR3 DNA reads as TGTGCCAGCTCAACTGGCGGGGGGCTCTCTGGGGCCAACGTCCTGACTTTC.

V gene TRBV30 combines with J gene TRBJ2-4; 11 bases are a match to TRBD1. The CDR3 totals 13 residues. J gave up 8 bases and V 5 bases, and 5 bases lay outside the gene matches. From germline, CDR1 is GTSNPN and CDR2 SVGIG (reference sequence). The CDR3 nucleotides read TGTGCCTGGGCGGGACAGGGGGTAGACATTCAGTACTTC. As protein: CAWAGQGVDIQYF. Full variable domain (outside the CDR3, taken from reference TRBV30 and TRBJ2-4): SQTIHQWPATLVQPVGSPLSLECTVEGTSNPNLYWYRQAAGRGLQLLFYSVGIGQISSEVPQNLSASRPQDRQFILSSKKLLLSDSGFYLCAWAGQGVDIQYFGAGTRLSVL.

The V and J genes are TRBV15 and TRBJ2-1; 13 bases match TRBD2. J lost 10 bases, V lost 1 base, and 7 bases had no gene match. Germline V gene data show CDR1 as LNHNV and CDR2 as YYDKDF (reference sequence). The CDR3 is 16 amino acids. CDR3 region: CATSRGGTSGAAEQFF. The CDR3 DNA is TGTGCCACCAGCAGAGGAGGGACTAGCGGGGCCGCAGAGCAGTTCTTC. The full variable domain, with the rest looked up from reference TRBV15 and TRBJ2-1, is DAMVIQNPRYQVTQFGKPVTLSCSQTLNHNVMYWYQQKSSQAPKLLFHYYDKDFNNEADTPDNFQSRRPNTSFCFLDIRSPGLGDTAMYLCATSRGGTSGAAEQFFGPGTRLTVL.

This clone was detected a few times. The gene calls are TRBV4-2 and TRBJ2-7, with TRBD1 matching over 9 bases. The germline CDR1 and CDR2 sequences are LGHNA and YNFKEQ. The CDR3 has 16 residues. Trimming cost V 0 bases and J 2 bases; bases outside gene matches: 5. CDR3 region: CASSQDATGGTYEQYF. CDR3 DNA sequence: TGTGCCAGCAGCCAAGATGCGACAGGGGGAACCTACGAGCAGTACTTC.

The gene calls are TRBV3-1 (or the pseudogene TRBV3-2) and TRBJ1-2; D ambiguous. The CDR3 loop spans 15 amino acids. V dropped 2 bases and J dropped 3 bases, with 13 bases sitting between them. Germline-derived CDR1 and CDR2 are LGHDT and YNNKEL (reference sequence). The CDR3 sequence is CASSQSLRVDYGYTF. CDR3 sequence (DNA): TGTGCCAGCAGCCAATCTCTAAGAGTTGACTATGGCTACACCTTC.

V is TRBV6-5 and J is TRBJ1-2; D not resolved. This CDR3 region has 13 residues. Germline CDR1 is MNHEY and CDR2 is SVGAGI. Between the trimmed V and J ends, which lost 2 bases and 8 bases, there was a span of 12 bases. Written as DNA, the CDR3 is TGTGCCAGCAGTTACCCGGGATCGGGCGGCTACACCTTC. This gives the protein CASSYPGSGGYTF.

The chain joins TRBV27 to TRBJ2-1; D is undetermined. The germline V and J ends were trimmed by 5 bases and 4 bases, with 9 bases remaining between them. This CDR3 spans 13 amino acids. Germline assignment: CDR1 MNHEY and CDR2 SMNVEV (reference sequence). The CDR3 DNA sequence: TGTGCCAGCAGTCCTCTAGTATACAATGAGCAGTTCTTC. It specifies CASSPLVYNEQFF.

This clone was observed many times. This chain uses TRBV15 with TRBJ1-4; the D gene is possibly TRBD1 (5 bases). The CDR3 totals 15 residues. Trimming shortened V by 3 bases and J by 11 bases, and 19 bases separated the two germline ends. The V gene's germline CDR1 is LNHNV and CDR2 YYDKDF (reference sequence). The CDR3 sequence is CATSREEGISNKLFF. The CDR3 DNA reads TGTGCCACCAGCAGGGAGGAGGGGATTTCGAATAAACTGTTTTTT.

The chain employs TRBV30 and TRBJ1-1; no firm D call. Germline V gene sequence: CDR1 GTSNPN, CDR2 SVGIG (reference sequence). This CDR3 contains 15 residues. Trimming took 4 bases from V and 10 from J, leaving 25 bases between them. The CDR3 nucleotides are TGTGCCTGGACCCGGGTCACCCGTCTCCCCTCTGGAGCTTTCTTT. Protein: CAWTRVTRLPSGAFF.

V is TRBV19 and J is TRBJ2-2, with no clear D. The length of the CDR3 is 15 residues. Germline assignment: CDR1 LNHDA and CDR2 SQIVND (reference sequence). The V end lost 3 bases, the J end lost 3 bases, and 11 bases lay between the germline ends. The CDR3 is CASSIGLGDTGELFF. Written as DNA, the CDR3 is TGTGCCAGTAGTATCGGGTTGGGTGACACCGGGGAGCTGTTTTTT. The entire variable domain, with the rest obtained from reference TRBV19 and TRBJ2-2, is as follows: DGGITQSPKYLFRKEGQNVTLSCEQNLNHDAMYWYRQDPGQGLRLIYYSQIVNDFQKGDIAEGYSVSREKKESFPLTVTSAQKNPTAFYLCASSIGLGDTGELFFGEGSRLTVL.

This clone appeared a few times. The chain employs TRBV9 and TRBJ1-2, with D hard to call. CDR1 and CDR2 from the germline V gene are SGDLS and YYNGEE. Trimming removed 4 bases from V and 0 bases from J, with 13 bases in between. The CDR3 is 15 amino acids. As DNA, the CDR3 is TGTGCCAGCAGCCCGCAGAACCAGGCTAACTATGGCTACACCTTC. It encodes CASSPQNQANYGYTF.

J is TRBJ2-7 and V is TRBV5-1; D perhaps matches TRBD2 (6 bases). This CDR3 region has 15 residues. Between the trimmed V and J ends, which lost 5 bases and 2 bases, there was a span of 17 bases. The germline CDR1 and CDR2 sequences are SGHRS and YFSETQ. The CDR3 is CASSWVGRDPYEQYF. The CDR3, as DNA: TGCGCCAGCAGTTGGGTGGGGCGGGACCCCTACGAGCAGTACTTC.

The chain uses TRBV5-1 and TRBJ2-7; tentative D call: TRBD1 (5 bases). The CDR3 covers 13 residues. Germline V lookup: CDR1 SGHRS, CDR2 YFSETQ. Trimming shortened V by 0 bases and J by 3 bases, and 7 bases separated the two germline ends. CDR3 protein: CASSLAGLYEQYF. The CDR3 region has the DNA TGCGCCAGCAGCTTGGCAGGGCTCTACGAGCAGTACTTC.

The DNA for the CDR3 is TGTGCCAGCAGCCAGGTGGGGACAGGGATTGGTTCACCCCTCCACTTT. This gives the protein CASSQVGTGIGSPLHF. The rearrangement joins TRBV3-1 (or the pseudogene TRBV3-2) to TRBJ1-6; 9 bases line up with TRBD1. The CDR3 is 16 residues long. Germline V gene lookup returns CDR1 LGHDT and CDR2 YNNKEL (reference sequence). With V trimmed by 3 bases and J by 9 bases, 9 bases remained unmatched.

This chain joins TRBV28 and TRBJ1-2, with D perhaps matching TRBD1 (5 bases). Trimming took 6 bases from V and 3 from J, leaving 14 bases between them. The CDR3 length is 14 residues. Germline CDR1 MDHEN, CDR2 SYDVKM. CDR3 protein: CASSPGGGHYGYTF. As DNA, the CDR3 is TGTGCCAGCAGCCCGGGGGGGGGTCACTATGGCTACACCTTC.

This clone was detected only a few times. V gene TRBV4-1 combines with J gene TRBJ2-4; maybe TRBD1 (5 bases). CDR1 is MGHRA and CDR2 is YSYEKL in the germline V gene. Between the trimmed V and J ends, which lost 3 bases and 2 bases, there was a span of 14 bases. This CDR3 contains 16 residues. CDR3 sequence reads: CASSQGRAFTKNIQYF. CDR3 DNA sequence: TGCGCCAGCAGCCAGGGCAGGGCTTTTACCAAAAACATTCAGTACTTC.

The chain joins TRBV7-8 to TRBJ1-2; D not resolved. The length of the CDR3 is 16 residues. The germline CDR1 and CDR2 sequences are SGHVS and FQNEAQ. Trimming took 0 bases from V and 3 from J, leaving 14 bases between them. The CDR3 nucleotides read TGTGCCAGCAGCTTAGCGAGGAACGGCCTAGACTATGGCTACACCTTC. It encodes CASSLARNGLDYGYTF.

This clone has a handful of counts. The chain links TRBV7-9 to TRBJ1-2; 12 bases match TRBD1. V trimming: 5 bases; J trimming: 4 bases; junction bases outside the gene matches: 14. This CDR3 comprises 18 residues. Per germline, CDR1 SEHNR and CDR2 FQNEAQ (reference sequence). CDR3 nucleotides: TGTGCCAGCAGCCCTCGTCCCGGGACAGGGGGCTATATCTATGGCTACACCTTC. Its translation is CASSPRPGTGGYIYGYTF.